This T cell receptor beta chain was obtained from a study of blood T cell repertoires in COVID-19. This clone occurred a few times. Germline V gene sequence: CDR1 SEHNR, CDR2 FQNEAQ (reference sequence). V dropped 1 base and J dropped 3 bases, with 12 bases sitting between them. CDR3 length equals 15 residues. TCRdb's table, derived via immunoSEQ multiplex PCR, lists solely in-frame clones and lacks some. The table has 250,000 to 350,000 clones, roughly 87% seen once. The rearrangement joins TRBV7-9 to TRBJ2-5, with D unclear. The clonotype originates from a woman in her 50s who had recovered from COVID-19. The sample consisted of peripheral blood. CDR3 protein: CASSLDLGREETQYF. The DNA for the CDR3 is TGTGCCAGCAGCTTAGACTTAGGCCGGGAAGAGACCCAGTACTTC.